These T cell receptor beta chains were read from a single sample in a study of T-cell memory formation after mild COVID-19. TCRdb processed the 5' RACE reads anew with MiXCR; each CDR3 protein has one entry. The sample yields 350,000 to 400,000 distinct CDR3 sequences, over 20% seen once. The sequenced sample consisted of PBMCs or a T cell subset sorted from them (not recorded which). The source of these receptors is an adult woman who had mild COVID-19 (a few samples of this study predate the infection). Cell type and time point are not known. Both conserved end residues are part of each CDR3. Fields, in order: J gene, V gene, CDR3 protein.

TRBJ2-3 TRBV4-3 CASSQDLIRITDTQYF
TRBJ2-1 TRBV20-1 CSARSTGTDNEQFF
TRBJ2-3 TRBV20-1 CSARPGLAGDWYADTQYF
TRBJ2-7 TRBV5-6 CASSKQVAGEQYF
TRBJ2-4 TRBV7-9 CASSAQKAGLAKNIQYF
TRBJ2-3 TRBV24-1 CATSDPHTTSTDTQYF
TRBJ2-7 TRBV11-2 CASSFAPGPQYEQYF
TRBJ2-3 TRBV6-6 CASSWTSGGAIDTQYF
TRBJ2-1 TRBV4-1 CASSQLGGFEQFF
TRBJ1-1 TRBV27 CASSLSGVNTEAFF
TRBJ1-2 TRBV5-1 CASRKDRGTYGYTF
TRBJ1-1 TRBV6-5 CASGDIMNTEAFF
TRBJ2-7 TRBV5-1 CASSLVGESYEQYF
TRBJ2-1 TRBV6-1 CASRTGRDWAYNEQFF
TRBJ2-7 TRBV2 CASSLGQGANYEQYF
TRBJ2-1 TRBV4-2 CASSPRLAGGNNEQFF
TRBJ2-7 TRBV5-1 CASTLDNSYEQYF
TRBJ2-5 TRBV7-6 CASSLGTPYGTQYF
TRBJ1-6 TRBV10-3 CAIRPGQRGSPLHF
TRBJ1-2 TRBV5-8 CASSTRTGDYGYTF
TRBJ1-1 TRBV12-3/TRBV12-4 CASGINLDTEAFF
TRBJ2-3 TRBV2 CASSEVIGTDVTDTQYF
TRBJ1-1 TRBV12-3/TRBV12-4 CASSPVTGASEAFF
TRBJ2-7 TRBV4-1 CASSQETAGGVYEQYF
TRBJ1-2 TRBV30 CAWSLGNYGYTF
TRBJ1-1 TRBV6-2/TRBV6-3 CASSYSIDIFRTTEAFF
TRBJ2-7 TRBV12-3/TRBV12-4 CASSFPGASYEQYF
TRBJ2-2 TRBV6-2/TRBV6-3 CASSRGLAGPNTGELFF
TRBJ1-1 TRBV5-5 CASSLRGGLEVGEAFF